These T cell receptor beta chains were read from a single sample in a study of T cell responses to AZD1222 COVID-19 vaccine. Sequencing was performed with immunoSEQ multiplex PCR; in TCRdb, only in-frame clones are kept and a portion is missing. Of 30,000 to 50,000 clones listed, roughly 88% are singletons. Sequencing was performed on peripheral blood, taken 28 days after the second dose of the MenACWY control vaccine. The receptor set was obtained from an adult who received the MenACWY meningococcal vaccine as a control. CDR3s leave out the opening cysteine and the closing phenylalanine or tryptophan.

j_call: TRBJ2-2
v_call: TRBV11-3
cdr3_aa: ASSLELAGATGELF

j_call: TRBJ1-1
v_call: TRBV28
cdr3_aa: AIGGNTEAF

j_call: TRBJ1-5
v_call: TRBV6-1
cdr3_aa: ASSELLTRNQPQH

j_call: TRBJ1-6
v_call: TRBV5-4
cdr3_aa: ASSLGGNLNSPLH

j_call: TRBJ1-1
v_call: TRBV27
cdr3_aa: ASSLGQWNTEAF

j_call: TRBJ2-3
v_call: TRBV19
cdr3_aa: ASRQIPDTQY

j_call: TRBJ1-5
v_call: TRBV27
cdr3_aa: ASSPVSGGQPQH

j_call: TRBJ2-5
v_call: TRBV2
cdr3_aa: ASFGGAGEPQY

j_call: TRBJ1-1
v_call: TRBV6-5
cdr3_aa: ASWRQGATEAF

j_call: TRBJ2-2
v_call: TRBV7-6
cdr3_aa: ASSSTRDRANTGELF

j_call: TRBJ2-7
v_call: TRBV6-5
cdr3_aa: ASQLGLPSYEQY

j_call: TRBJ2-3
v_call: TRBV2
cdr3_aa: ASTEQYTQY

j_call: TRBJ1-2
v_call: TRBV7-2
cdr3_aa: ASSLGRTAQVYGYT

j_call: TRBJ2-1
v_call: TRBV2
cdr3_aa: ASRYTSGEQF

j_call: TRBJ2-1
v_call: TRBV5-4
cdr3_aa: ASSRPGGGASYNEQF

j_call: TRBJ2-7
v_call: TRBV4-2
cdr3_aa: ASSQAESSYEQY

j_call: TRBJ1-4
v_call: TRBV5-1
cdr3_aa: ASSSSGGINEKLF

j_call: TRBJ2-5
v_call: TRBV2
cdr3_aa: ASKVGIRETQY

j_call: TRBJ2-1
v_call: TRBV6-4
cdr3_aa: ASSDWRTGDHNEQF

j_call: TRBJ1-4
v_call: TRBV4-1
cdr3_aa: ASSLRGATTNEKLF

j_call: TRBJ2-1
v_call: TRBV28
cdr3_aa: ASSLKGTSGYNEQF

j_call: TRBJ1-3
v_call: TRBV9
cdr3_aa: ASSVGASGNTIY

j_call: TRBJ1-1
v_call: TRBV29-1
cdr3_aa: SVGQNTEAF

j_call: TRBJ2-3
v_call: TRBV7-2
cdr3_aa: ASSLGTYGTDTQY

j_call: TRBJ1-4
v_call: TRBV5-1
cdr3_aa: ASSPGAGTGNEKLF

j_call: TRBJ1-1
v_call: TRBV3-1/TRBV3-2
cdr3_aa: ASSPYLDMNTEAF

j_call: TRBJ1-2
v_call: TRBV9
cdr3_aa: ASSVNLSGGQGGGYT

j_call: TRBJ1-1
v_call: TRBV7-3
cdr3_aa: ASSYSRDTEAF

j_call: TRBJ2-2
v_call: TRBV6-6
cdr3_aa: ASRQGFGRRSVAGELF

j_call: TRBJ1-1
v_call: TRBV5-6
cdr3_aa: ASSKDQGMNTEAF

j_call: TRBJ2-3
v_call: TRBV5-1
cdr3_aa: ASSLVGGTSTDTQY

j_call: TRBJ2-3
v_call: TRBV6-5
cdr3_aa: ASSYSGGADTQY

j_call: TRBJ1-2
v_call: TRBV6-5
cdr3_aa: ASSYRDRGGYT

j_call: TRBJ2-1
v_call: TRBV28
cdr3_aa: ASSFWLAGAGEQF

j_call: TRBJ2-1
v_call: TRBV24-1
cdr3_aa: ATSASGSTNEQF

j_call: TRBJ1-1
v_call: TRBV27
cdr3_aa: ATSLGTEAF

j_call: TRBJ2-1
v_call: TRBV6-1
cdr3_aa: ASSELRNYNEQF

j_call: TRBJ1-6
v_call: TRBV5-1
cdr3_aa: ASSLADPYNSPLH

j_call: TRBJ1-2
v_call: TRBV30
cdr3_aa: AWSRTGQGSYGYT

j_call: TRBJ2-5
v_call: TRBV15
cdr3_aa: ATSRGQY

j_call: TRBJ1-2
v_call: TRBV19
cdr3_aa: ASTLGPDGYT

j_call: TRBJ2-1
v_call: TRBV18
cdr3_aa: ASSPGTSGFHEQF

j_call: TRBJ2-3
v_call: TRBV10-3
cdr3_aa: AISARGRADTQY

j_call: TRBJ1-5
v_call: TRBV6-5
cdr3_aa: ASTPGPNDQPQH

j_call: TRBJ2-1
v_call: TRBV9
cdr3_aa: ASSAFSGRPHNEQF

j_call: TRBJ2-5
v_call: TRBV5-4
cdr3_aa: ASSLIGKETQY

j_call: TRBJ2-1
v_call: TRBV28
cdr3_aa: ASSDLGGEQF